This T cell receptor (beta chain) comes out of a study of glioma-infiltrating T cells. The CDR3 totals 18 residues. Trimming shortened V by 5 bases and J by 3 bases, and 23 bases separated the two germline ends. Germline CDR1 is MNHNS and CDR2 is SASEGT. This clonotype was detected ten times or more. TCR alpha and beta CDR3 regions were amplified from RNA using iRepertoire nested multiplex PCR. TCRdb re-called the multiplex PCR reads through MiXCR, storing one row per CDR3 protein. The sample lists around 120,000 distinct CDR3 sequences; under 30% were seen once. The receptor was isolated from a human donor with low-grade glioma or glioblastoma, undergoing nonglioma brain surgery, or in good health (not recorded which). The chain uses TRBV6-1 and TRBJ1-5; D ambiguous. Sequenced: glioma tissue, nonneoplastic brain tissue, or PBMCs (not recorded which). Here the CDR3 reads CASSSESTLMTHNQPQHF. The CDR3 DNA sequence: TGTGCCAGCAGTTCCGAGTCCACCCTTATGACTCACAATCAGCCCCAGCATTTT.